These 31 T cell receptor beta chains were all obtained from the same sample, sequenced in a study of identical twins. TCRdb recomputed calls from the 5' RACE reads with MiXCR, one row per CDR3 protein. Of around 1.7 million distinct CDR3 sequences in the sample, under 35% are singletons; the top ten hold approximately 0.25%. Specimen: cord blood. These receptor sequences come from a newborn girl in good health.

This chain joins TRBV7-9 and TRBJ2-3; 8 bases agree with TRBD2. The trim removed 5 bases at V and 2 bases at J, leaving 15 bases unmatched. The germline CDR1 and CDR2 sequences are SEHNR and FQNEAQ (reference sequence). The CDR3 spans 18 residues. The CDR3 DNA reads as TGTGCCAGCAGCGCTCAGACTAGCGCTTTTTCGCACACAGATACGCAGTATTTT. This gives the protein CASSAQTSAFSHTDTQYF.

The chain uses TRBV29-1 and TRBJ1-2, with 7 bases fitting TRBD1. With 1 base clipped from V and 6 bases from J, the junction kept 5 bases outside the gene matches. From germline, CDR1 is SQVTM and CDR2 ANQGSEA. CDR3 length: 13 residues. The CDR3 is CSVEGEGANGYTF. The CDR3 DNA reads TGCAGCGTTGAAGGCGAGGGGGCGAATGGCTACACCTTC.

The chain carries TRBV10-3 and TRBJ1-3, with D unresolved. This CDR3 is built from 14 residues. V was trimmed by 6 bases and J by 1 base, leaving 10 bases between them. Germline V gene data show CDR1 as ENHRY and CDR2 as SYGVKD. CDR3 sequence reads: CAISAGESGNTIYF. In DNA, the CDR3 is TGTGCCATCAGCGCCGGGGAGTCTGGAAACACCATATATTTT.

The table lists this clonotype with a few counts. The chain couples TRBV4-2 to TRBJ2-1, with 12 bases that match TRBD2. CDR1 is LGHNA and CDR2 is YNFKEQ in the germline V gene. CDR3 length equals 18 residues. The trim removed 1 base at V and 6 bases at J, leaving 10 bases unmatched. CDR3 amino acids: CASSQGSLAGGVGNEQFF. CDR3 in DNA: TGTGCCAGCAGCCAAGGATCTCTAGCGGGGGGGGTCGGCAATGAGCAGTTCTTC.

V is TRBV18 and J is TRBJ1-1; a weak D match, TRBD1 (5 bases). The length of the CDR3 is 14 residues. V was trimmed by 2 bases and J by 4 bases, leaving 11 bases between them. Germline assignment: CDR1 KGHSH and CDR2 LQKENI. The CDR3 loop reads CASSPGGVRTEAFF. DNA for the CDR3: TGTGCCAGCTCACCAGGGGGGGTACGCACTGAAGCTTTCTTT.

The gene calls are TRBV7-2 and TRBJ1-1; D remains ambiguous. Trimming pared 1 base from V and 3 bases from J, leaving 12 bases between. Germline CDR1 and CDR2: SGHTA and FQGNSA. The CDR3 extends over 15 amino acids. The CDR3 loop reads CASSLGHSADTEAFF. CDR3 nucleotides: TGTGCCAGCAGCTTAGGCCACTCGGCGGACACTGAAGCTTTCTTT.

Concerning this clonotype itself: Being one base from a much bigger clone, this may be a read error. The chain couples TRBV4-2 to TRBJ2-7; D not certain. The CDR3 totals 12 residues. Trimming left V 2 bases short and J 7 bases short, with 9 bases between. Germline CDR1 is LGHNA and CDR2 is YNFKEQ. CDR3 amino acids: CASSQTYNEQYF. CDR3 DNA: TGTGCCAGCAGCCAAACCTACAATGAGCAGTACTTC.

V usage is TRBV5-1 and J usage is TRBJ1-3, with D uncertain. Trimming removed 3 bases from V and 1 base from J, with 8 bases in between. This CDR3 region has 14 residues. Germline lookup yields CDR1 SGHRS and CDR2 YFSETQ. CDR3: CASSSEASGNTIYF. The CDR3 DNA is TGCGCCAGCAGCTCGGAGGCATCTGGAAACACCATATATTTT.

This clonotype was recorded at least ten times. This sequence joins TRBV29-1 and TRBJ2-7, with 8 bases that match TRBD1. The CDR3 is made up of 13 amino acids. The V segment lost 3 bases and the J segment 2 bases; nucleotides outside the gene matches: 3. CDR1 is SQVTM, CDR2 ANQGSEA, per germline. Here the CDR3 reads CSVEDRVAYEQYF. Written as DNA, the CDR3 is TGCAGCGTTGAGGACAGGGTGGCCTACGAGCAGTACTTC.

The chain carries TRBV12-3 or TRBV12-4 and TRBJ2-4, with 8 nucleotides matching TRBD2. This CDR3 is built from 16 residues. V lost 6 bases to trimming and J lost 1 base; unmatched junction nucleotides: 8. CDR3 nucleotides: TGTGCCAGCAGACCCGCTGGCGGGAGGGCCAAAAACATTCAGTACTTC. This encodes CASRPAGGRAKNIQYF.

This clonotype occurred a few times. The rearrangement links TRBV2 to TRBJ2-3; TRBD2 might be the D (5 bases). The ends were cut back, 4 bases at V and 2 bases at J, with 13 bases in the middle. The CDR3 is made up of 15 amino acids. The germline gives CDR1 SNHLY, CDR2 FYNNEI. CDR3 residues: CASSGRRLSTDTQYF. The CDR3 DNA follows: TGTGCCAGCAGTGGGAGGAGACTCTCCACAGATACGCAGTATTTT.

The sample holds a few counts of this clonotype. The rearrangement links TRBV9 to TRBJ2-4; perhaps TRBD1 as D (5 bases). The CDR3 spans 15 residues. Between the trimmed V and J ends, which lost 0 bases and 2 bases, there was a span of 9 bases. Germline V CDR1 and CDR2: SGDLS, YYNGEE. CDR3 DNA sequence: TGTGCCAGCAGCGTAGGTCAGGGCCCCAAAAACATTCAGTACTTC. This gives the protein CASSVGQGPKNIQYF.

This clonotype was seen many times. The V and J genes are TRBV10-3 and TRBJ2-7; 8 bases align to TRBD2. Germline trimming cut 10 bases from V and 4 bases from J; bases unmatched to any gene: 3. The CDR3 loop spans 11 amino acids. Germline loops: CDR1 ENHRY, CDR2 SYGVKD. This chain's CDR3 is CATTSGYEQYF. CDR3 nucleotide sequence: TGTGCCACCACTAGCGGTTACGAGCAGTACTTC.

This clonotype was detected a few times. CDR3 in amino acids: CSARPSFWQETQYF. The CDR3 region has the DNA TGCAGTGCTAGGCCAAGTTTCTGGCAAGAGACCCAGTACTTC. This sequence joins TRBV20-1 and TRBJ2-5; D ambiguous. The CDR3 consists of 14 residues. Trimming took 3 bases from V and 2 from J, leaving 13 bases between them. Germline-derived CDR1 and CDR2 are DFQATT and SNEGSKA (reference sequence).

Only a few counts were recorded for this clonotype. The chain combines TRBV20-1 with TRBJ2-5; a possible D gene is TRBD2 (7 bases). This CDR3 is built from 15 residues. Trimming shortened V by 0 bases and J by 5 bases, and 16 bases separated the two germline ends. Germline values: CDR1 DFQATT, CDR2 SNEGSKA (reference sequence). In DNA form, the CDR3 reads TGCAGTGCTAGAGATAAAGGGGGGGCCGTGGAGACCCAGTACTTC. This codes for CSARDKGGAVETQYF.

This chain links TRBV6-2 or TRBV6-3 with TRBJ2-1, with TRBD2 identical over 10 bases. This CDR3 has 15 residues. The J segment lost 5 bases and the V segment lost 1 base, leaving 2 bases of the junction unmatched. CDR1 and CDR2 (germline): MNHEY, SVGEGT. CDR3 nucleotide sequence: TGTGCCAGCAGTTACTTGGGGACTAGCGACAATGAGCAGTTCTTC. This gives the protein CASSYLGTSDNEQFF.

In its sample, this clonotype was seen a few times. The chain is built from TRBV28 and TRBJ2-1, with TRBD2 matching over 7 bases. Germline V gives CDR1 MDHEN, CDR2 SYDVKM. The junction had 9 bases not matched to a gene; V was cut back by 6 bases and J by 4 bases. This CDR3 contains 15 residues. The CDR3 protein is CASRQLAPLYNEQFF. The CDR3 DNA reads TGTGCCAGCAGACAACTAGCGCCACTTTACAATGAGCAGTTCTTC.

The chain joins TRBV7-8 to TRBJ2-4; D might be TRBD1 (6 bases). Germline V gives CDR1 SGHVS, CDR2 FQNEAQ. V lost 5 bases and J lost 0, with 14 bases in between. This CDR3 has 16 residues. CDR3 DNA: TGTGCCAGCAGCCTTGGACAGATACTAGCCAAAAACATTCAGTACTTC. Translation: CASSLGQILAKNIQYF.

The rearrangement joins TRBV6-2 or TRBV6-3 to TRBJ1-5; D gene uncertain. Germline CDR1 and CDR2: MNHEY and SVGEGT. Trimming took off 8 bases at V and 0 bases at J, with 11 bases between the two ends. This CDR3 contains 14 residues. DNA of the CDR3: TGTGCCAGCGCGGGCCCCTATAGCAATCAGCCCCAGCATTTT. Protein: CASAGPYSNQPQHF.

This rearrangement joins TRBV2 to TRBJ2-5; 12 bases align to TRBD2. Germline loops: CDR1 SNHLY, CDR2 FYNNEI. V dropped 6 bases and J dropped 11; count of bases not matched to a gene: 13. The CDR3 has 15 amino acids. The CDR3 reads CASRKLAGGSNEQYF. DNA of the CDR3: TGTGCCAGCAGGAAACTAGCGGGGGGCTCCAATGAGCAGTACTTC.

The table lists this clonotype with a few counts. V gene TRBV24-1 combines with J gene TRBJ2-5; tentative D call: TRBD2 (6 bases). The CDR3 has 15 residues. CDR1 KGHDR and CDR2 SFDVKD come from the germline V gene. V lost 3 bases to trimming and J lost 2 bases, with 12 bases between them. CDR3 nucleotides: TGTGCCACCAGTGATACGGGGGTGGCACAAGAGACCCAGTACTTC. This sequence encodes CATSDTGVAQETQYF.

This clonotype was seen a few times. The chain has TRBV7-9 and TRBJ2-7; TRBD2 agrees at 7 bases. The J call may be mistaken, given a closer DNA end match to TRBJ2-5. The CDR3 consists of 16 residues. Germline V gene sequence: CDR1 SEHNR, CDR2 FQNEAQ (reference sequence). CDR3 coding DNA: TGTGCCAGCAGCCCCCTGCCGAGCGGGAAGACGGAGACCCAGTACTTC. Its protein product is CASSPLPSGKTETQYF.

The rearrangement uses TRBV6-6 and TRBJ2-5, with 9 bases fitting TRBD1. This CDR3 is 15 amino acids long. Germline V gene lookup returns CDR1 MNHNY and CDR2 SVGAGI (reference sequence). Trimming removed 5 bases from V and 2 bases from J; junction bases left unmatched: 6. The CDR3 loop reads CASSRLGTGQETQYF. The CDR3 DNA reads TGTGCCAGCAGTCGACTAGGGACAGGGCAAGAGACCCAGTACTTC.

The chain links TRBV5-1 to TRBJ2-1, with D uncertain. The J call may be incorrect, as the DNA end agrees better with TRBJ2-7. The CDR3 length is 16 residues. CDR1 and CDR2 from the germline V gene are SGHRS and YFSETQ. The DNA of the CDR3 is TGCGCCAGCAGCTTACCCTATCTTAGCTCCTACAATGAGCAGTACTTC. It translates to CASSLPYLSSYNEQYF.

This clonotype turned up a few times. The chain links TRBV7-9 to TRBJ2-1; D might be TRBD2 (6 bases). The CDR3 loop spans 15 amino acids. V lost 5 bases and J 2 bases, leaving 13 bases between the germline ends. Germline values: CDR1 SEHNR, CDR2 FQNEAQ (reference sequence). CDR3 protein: CASSPSGPAYNEQFF. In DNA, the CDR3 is TGTGCCAGCAGCCCGAGCGGGCCCGCCTACAATGAGCAGTTCTTC.

The CDR3: CASSFLGGRSVNEQYF. CDR3 in DNA: TGTGCCAGCAGCTTCTTAGGGGGTCGTTCGGTCAATGAGCAGTACTTC. This rearrangement joins TRBV7-2 to TRBJ2-7; D is perhaps TRBD1 (6 bases). Germline CDR1 is SGHTA and CDR2 is FQGNSA. The V end was cut by 3 bases, the J end by 7 bases, with 22 bases between. The CDR3 consists of 16 residues.

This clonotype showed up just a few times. The chain's CDR3 is CSVTSDVNQPQHF. CDR3 sequence (DNA): TGCAGCGTGACATCGGATGTCAATCAGCCCCAGCATTTT. The gene calls are TRBV29-1 and TRBJ1-5; D uncertain. Deletions cut 6 bases from V and 3 bases from J, with 12 bases between. This CDR3 is 13 amino acids long. The germline CDR1 and CDR2 sequences are SQVTM and ANQGSEA.

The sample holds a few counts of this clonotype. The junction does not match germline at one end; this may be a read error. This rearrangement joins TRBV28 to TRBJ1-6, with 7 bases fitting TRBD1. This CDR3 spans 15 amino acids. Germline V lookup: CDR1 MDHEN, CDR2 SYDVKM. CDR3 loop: CASSATGIYNSPPHF. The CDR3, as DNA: TGTGCCAGCAGTGCGACAGGGATATATAATTCACCCCCCCACTTT. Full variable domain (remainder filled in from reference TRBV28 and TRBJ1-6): DVKVTQSSRYLVKRTGEKVFLECVQDMDHENMFWYRQDPGLGLRLIYFSYDVKMKEKGDIPEGYSVSREKKERFSLILESASTNQTSMYLCASSATGIYNSPPHFGNGTRLTVT.

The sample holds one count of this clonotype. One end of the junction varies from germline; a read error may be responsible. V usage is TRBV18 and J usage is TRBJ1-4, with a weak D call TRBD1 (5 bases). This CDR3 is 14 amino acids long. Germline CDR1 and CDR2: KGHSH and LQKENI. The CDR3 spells CAGSQGTANEKLFF. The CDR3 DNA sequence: TGTGCCGGCTCACAAGGGACGGCTAATGAAAAACTGTTTTTT.

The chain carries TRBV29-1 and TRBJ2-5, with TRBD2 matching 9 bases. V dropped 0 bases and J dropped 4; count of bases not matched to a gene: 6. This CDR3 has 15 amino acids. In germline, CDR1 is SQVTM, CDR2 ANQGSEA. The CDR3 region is CSVEDRSGSRETQYF. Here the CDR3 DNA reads TGCAGCGTTGAAGATCGTAGCGGGAGCCGAGAGACCCAGTACTTC.

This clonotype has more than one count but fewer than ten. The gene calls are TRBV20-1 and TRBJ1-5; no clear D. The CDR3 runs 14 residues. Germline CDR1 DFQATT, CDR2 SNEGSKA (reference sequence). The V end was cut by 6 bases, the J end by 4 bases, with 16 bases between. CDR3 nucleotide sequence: TGCAGTGCATCTCCGGGTCCAGAAAATCAGCCCCAGCATTTT. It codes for CSASPGPENQPQHF.